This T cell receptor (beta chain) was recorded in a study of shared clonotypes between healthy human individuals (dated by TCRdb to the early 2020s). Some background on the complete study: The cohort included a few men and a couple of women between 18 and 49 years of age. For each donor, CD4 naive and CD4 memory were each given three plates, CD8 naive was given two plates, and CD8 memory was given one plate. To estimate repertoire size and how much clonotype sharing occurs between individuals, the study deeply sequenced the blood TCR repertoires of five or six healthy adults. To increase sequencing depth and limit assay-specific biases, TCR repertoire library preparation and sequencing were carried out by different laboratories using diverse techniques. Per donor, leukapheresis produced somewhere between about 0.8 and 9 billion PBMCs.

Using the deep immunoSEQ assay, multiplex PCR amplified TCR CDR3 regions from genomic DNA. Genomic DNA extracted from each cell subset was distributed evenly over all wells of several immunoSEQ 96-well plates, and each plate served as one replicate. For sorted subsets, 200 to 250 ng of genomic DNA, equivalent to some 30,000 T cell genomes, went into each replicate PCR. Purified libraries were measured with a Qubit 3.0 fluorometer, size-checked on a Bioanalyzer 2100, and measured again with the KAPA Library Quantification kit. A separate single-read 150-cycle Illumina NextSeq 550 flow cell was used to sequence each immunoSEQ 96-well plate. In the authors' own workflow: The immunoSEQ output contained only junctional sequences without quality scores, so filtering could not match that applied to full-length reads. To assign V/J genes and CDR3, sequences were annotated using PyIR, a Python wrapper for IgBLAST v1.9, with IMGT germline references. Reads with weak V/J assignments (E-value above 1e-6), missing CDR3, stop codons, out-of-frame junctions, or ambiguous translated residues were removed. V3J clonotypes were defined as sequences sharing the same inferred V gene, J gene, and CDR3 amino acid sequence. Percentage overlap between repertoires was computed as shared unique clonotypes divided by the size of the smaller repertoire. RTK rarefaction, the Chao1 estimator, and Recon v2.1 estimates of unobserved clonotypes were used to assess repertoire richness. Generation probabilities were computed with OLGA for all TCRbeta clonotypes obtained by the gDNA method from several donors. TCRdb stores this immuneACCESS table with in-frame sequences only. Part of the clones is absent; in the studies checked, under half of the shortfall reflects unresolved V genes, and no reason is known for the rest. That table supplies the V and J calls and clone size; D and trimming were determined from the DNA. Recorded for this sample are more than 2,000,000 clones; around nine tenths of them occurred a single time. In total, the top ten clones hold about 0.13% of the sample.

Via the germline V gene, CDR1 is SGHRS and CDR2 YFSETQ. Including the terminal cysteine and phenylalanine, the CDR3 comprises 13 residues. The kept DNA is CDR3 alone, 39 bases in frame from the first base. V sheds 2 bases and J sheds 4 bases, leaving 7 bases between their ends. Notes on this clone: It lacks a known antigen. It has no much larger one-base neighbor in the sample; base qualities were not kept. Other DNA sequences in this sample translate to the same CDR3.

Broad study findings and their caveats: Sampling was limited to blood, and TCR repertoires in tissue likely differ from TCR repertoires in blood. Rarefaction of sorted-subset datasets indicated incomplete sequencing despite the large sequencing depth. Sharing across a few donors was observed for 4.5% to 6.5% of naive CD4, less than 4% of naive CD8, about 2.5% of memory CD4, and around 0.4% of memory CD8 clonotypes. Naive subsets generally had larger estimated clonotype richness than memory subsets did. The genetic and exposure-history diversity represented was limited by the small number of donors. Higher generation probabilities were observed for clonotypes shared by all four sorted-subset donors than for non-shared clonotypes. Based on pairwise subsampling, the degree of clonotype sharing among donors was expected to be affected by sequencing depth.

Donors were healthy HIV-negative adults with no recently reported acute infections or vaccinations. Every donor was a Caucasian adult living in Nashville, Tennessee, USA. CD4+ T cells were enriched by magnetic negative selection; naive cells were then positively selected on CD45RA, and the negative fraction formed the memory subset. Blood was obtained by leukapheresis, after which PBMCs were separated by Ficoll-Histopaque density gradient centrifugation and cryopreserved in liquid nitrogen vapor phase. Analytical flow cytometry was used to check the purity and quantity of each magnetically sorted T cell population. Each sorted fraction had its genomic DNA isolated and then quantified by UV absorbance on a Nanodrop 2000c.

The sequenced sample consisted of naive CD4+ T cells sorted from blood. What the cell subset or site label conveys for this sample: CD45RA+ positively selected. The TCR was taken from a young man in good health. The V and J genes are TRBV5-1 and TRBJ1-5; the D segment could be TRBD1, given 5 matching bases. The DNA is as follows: TGCGCCAGCAGCTTAGGGGAGAATCAGCCCCAGCATTTT. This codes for CASSLGENQPQHF. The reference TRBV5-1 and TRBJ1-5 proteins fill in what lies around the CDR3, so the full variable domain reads KAGVTQTPRYLIKTRGQQVTLSCSPISGHRSVSWYQQTPGQGLQFLFEYFSETQRNKGNFPGRFSGRQFSNSRSEMNVSTLELGDSALYLCASSLGENQPQHFGDGTRLSIL.